This passage covers 4 T cell receptor beta chains from one sample sequenced in a study of blood T cell repertoires in COVID-19. The data were produced by immunoSEQ multiplex PCR, yet TCRdb's version contains in-frame clones alone and is incomplete. The sample has roughly 260,000 clones, roughly 85% seen once. Sequencing input: PBMCs or T cells enriched from blood (not recorded which). The receptors stem from a woman aged 50 to 60 who had recovered from COVID-19.

The genes are TRBV9 and TRBJ2-7, with D possibly being TRBD1 (5 bases). The CDR3 is 14 amino acids. Between the trimmed V and J ends, which lost 4 bases and 2 bases, there was a span of 13 bases. The germline V gene encodes CDR1 SGDLS and CDR2 YYNGEE. The CDR3 protein is CASSQPTEPYEQYF. In DNA form, the CDR3 reads TGTGCCAGCAGCCAGCCGACAGAACCCTACGAGCAGTACTTC. The whole variable domain, filled in from reference TRBV9 and TRBJ2-7, reads DSGVTQTPKHLITATGQRVTLRCSPRSGDLSVYWYQQSLDQGLQFLIQYYNGEERAKGNILERFSAQQFPDLHSELNLSSLELGDSALYFCASSQPTEPYEQYFGPGTRLTVT.

The chain links TRBV21-1 to TRBJ2-7; the table gives TRBD1 as D, unverified against the DNA. TRBV21-1 is a known pseudogene. The CDR3 has 14 residues. This CDR3 reads CASSSQGWCYEQYF. CDR3 coding DNA: TGTGCCAGCAGCTCACAGGGATGGTGCTACGAGCAGTACTTC.

The V call is TRBV6-5, the J call TRBJ1-6; D possibly corresponds to TRBD1 (5 bases). Germline lookup yields CDR1 MNHEY and CDR2 SVGAGI. CDR3 length: 16 residues. The V and J ends lost 2 bases and 6 bases respectively, with 14 bases between them. The CDR3 DNA reads as TGTGCCAGCAGTTACCAGGGTCCGGGCCTTAATTCACCCCTCCACTTT. The encoded protein is CASSYQGPGLNSPLHF.

The chain has TRBV6-4 and TRBJ2-1; D gene unclear. Deletions cut 6 bases from V and 3 bases from J, with 18 bases between. This CDR3 region has 16 residues. Germline CDR1 and CDR2: MRHNA and SNTAGT. CDR3 loop: CASSRNLGFGYNEQFF. The CDR3 DNA is TGTGCCAGCAGCCGAAATCTAGGTTTCGGCTACAATGAGCAGTTCTTC.